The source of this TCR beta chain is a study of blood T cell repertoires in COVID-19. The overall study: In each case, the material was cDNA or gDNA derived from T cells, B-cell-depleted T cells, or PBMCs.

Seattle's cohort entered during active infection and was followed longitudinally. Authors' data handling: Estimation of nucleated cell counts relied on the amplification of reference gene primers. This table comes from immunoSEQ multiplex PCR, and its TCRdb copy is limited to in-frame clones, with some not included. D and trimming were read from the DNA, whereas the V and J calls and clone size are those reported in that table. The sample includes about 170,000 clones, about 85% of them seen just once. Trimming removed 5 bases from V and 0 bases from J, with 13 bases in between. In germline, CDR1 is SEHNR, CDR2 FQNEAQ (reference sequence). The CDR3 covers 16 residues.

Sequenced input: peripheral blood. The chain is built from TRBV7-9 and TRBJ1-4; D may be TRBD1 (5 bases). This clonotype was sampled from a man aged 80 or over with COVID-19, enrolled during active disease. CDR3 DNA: TGTGCCAGCAGCGTCGGAGGGGCAGCAACTAATGAAAAACTGTTTTTT. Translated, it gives CASSVGGAATNEKLFF.